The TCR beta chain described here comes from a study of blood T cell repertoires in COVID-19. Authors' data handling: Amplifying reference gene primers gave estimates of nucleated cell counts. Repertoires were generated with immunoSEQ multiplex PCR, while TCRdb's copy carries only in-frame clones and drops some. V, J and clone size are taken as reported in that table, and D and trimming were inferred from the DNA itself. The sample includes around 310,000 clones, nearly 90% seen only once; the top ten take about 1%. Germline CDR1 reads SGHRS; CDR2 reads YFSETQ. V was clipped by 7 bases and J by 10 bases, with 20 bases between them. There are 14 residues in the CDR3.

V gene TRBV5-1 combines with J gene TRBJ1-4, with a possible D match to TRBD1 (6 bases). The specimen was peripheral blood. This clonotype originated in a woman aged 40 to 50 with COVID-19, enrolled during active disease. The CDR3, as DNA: TGCGCCAGCCGACTTGGTCATGGGGGCGGAAAACTGTTTTTT. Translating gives CASRLGHGGGKLFF.